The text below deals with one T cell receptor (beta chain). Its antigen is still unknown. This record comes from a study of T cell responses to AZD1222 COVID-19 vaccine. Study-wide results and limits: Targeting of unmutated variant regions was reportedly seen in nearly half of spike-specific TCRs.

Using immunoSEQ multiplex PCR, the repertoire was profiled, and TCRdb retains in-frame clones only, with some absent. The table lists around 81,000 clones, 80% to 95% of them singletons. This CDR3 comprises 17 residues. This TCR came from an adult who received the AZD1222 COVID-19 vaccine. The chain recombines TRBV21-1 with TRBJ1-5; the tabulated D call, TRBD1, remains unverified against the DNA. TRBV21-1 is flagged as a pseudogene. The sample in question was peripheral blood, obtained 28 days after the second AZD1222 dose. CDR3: CASSKKYDSYSNQPQHF. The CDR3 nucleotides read TGTGCCAGCAGCAAAAAATATGACAGTTATAGCAATCAGCCCCAGCATTTT.